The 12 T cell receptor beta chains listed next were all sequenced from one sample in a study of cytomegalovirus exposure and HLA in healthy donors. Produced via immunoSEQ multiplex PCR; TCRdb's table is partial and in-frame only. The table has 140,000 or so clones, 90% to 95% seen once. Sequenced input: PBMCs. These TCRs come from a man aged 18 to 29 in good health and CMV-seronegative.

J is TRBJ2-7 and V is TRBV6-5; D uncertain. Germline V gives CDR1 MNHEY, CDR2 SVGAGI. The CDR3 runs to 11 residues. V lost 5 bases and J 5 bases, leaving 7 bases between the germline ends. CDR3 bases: TGTGCCAGCAGTGCTACTCACGAGCAGTACTTC. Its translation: CASSATHEQYF.

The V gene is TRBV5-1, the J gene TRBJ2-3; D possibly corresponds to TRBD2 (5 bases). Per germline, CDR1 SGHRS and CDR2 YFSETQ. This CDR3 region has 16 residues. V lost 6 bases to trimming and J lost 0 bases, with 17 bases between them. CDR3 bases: TGCGCCAGCAACCCCACCGGAGGCCTAAGCACAGATACGCAGTATTTT. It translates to CASNPTGGLSTDTQYF. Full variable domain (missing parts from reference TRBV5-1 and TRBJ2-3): KAGVTQTPRYLIKTRGQQVTLSCSPISGHRSVSWYQQTPGQGLQFLFEYFSETQRNKGNFPGRFSGRQFSNSRSEMNVSTLELGDSALYLCASNPTGGLSTDTQYFGPGTRLTVL.

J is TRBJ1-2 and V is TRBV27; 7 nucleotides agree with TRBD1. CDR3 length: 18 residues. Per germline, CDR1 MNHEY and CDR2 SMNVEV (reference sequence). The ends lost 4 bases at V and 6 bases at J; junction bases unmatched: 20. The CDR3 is CASSSSRDRHAGGDGYTF. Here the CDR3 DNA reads TGTGCCAGCAGTTCAAGCCGGGACAGACACGCTGGGGGTGATGGCTACACCTTC.

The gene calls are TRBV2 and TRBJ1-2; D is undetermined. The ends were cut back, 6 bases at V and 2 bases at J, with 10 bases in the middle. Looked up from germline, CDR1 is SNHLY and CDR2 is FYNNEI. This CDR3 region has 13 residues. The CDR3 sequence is CASRVRGNYGYTF. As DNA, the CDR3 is TGTGCCAGCAGGGTTCGGGGAAACTATGGCTACACCTTC.

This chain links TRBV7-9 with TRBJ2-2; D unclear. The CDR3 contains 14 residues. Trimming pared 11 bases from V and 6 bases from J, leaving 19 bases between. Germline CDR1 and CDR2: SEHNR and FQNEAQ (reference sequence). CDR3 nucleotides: TGTGCCCTAGAACAAATACGAAGGCCCGGGGAGCTGTTTTTT. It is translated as CALEQIRRPGELFF.

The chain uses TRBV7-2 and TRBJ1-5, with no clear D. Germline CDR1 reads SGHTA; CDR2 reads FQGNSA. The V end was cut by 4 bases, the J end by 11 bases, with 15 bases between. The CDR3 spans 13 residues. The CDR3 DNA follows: TGTGCCAGCAGCTCGGGCGTCGGGGTTTCCCAGCATTTT. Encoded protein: CASSSGVGVSQHF.

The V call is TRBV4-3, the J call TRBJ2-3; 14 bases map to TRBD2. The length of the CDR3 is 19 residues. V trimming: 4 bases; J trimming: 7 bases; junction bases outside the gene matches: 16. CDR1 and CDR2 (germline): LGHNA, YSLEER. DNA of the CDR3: TGCGCCAGCAGCCCCCTTGCCGCCGGGACTAGCGGGAGTGGGAATACGCAGTATTTT. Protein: CASSPLAAGTSGSGNTQYF.

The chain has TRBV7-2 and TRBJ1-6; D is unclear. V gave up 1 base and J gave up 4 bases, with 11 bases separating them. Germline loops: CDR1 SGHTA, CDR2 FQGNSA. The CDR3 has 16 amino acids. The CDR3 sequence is CASSLGPGGYNSPLHF. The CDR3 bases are TGTGCCAGCAGCTTAGGTCCCGGAGGTTATAATTCACCCCTCCACTTT.

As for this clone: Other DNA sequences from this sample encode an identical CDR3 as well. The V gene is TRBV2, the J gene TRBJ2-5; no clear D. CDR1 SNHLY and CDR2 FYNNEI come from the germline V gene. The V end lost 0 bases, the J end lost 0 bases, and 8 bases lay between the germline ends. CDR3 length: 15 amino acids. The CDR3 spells CASSEAGVNQETQYF. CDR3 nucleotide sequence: TGTGCCAGCAGTGAAGCCGGAGTAAACCAAGAGACCCAGTACTTC.

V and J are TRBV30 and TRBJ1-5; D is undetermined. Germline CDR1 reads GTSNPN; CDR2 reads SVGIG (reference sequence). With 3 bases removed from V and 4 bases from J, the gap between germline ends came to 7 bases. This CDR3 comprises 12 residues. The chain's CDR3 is CAWSGGNQPQHF. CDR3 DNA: TGTGCCTGGAGCGGTGGTAATCAGCCCCAGCATTTT.

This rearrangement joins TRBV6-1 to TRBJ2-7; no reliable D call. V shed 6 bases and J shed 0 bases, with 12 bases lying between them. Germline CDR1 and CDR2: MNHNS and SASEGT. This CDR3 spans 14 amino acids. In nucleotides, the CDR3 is TGTGCCAGCAGGAGAGAACAGAGCTCCTACGAGCAGTACTTC. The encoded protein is CASRREQSSYEQYF.

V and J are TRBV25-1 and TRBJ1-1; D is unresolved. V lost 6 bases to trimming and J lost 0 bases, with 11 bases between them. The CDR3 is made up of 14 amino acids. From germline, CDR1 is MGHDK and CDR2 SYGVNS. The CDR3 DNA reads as TGTGCCAGCAGCACTGTGGGCCTGAACACTGAAGCTTTCTTT. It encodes CASSTVGLNTEAFF.